The 20 T cell receptor beta chains given below trace back to one sample, sequenced in a study of beta chain features in type 1 diabetes. The authors reverse transcribed all of the isolated RNA, so sequencing captured expressed TCRB transcripts. The repertoire was sequenced with immunoSEQ multiplex PCR; TCRdb's copy has only in-frame clones and lacks some. The sample shows under 250,000 clones, 27% of them seen only once. The sequenced sample consisted of central memory CD4+ T cells from blood. These receptors came from a man aged 25-45 years in good health.

The V call is TRBV6-5, the J call TRBJ1-1, with D possibly matching TRBD1 (6 bases). There are 14 residues in the CDR3. The V gene lost 4 bases and the J gene lost 4 bases, with 13 bases spanning the gap. From germline, CDR1 is MNHEY and CDR2 SVGAGI. The CDR3 sequence is CASSSLQGSTEAFF. The CDR3 DNA is TGTGCCAGCAGTTCCCTTCAGGGGAGCACTGAAGCTTTCTTT.

This clone was seen a few times. The sample has other DNA sequences that encode this CDR3 too. This chain links TRBV30 with TRBJ2-3; no definite D call. Germline V CDR1 and CDR2: GTSNPN, SVGIG (reference sequence). Trimming left V 1 base short and J 2 bases short, with 1 base between. This CDR3 has 11 residues. The CDR3, as DNA: TGTGCCTGGAGTGCCACAGATACGCAGTATTTT. The encoded protein is CAWSATDTQYF.

The chain joins TRBV11-1 to TRBJ2-1, with 8 bases matching TRBD1. Germline V gives CDR1 SGHAT, CDR2 FQDESV (reference sequence). CDR3 length: 16 amino acids. V gave up 4 bases and J gave up 1 base; unmatched junction bases: 6. The CDR3 is CASSSQGQGSYNEQFF. For the CDR3, the DNA is TGTGCCAGCAGCTCGCAAGGACAGGGTTCCTACAATGAGCAGTTCTTC.

The chain is built from TRBV5-1 and TRBJ1-1, with TRBD1 as a possible D gene (6 bases). In germline, CDR1 is SGHRS, CDR2 YFSETQ. Trimming removed 0 bases from V and 2 bases from J, with 8 bases in between. The CDR3 runs 14 residues. The CDR3 region is CASSLAGANTEAFF. The DNA for the CDR3 is TGCGCCAGCAGCTTGGCAGGGGCTAACACTGAAGCTTTCTTT.

The rearrangement uses TRBV5-4 and TRBJ2-7; no firm D call. V dropped 4 bases and J dropped 3 bases, with 14 bases sitting between them. Germline assignment: CDR1 SGHNT and CDR2 YYREEE (reference sequence). The CDR3 is made up of 14 amino acids. In DNA, the CDR3 is TGTGCCAGCAGCGGGCCGGGTTCGAACTACGAGCAGTACTTC. Protein: CASSGPGSNYEQYF.

This clone appeared many times. The chain links TRBV28 to TRBJ2-1, with D possibly matching TRBD1 (5 bases). Trimming pared 5 bases from V and 3 bases from J, leaving 11 bases between. From germline, CDR1 is MDHEN and CDR2 SYDVKM. The CDR3 totals 14 residues. CDR3 region: CASSEGASYNEQFF. In nucleotides, the CDR3 is TGTGCCAGCAGTGAAGGGGCTAGCTACAATGAGCAGTTCTTC.

This clone was observed a single time. A much more abundant neighbour one base away suggests this may be a read error. This chain connects TRBV5-4 to TRBJ2-5; unclear D gene. Trimming cost V 4 bases and J 2 bases, with 9 bases left between them. CDR3 length: 13 amino acids. CDR1 and CDR2 from the germline V gene are SGHNT and YYREEE (reference sequence). CDR3 in amino acids: CASSPSGQETQYF. The CDR3 DNA reads as TGTGCCAGCAGCCCATCAGGACAAGAGACCCAGTACTTC.

This clone came up a few times. The gene calls are TRBV30 and TRBJ2-3, with D possibly being TRBD1 (5 bases). V was trimmed by 0 bases and J by 4 bases, leaving 17 bases between them. CDR3 length: 16 residues. Per germline, CDR1 GTSNPN and CDR2 SVGIG (reference sequence). CDR3 nucleotides: TGTGCCTGGAGTGTATTGGGGCAGGGTTCCGCAGATACGCAGTATTTT. Protein sequence: CAWSVLGQGSADTQYF.

The chain employs TRBV9 and TRBJ2-1, with 8 bases matching TRBD1. Germline V gene sequence: CDR1 SGDLS, CDR2 YYNGEE. There are 15 residues in the CDR3. Trimming removed 2 bases from V and 1 base from J; junction bases left unmatched: 2. The CDR3 loop reads CASSVGQDSYNEQFF. The CDR3 coding sequence is TGTGCCAGCAGCGTGGGACAGGATTCCTACAATGAGCAGTTCTTC.

Note on this clone: Other nucleotide sequences in the sample specify the same CDR3. This rearrangement joins TRBV2 to TRBJ2-5, with D possibly matching TRBD1 (6 bases). Germline V CDR1 and CDR2: SNHLY, FYNNEI. V was trimmed by 6 bases and J by 2 bases, leaving 10 bases between them. CDR3 size: 13 residues. CDR3: CASSRDRQETQYF. In DNA, the CDR3 is TGTGCCAGCAGCCGTGACAGGCAAGAGACCCAGTACTTC.

Ten or more counts support this clone. The chain couples TRBV7-8 to TRBJ2-2, with a weak D call TRBD1 (6 bases). CDR1 and CDR2 from the germline V gene are SGHVS and FQNEAQ. Trimming pared 6 bases from V and 4 bases from J, leaving 15 bases between. CDR3 length equals 15 residues. This CDR3 reads CASRAERTATGELFF. Written as DNA, the CDR3 is TGTGCCAGCAGAGCGGAGCGGACAGCCACCGGGGAGCTGTTTTTT.

The chain carries TRBV25-1 and TRBJ2-1; 10 bases map to TRBD1. From germline, CDR1 is MGHDK and CDR2 SYGVNS. The CDR3 loop spans 13 amino acids. V trimming: 8 bases; J trimming: 7 bases; junction bases outside the gene matches: 5. This chain's CDR3 is CASRQGARNEQFF. Here the CDR3 DNA reads TGTGCCAGCCGACAGGGGGCAAGGAATGAGCAGTTCTTC.

This clone was counted a few times. V is TRBV19 and J is TRBJ1-4; TRBD1 agrees at 8 bases. CDR3 length equals 17 residues. Trimming removed 5 bases from V and 0 bases from J; junction bases left unmatched: 8. Germline lookup yields CDR1 LNHDA and CDR2 SQIVND (reference sequence). The CDR3 spells CASSLRQGISTNEKLFF. Here the CDR3 DNA reads TGTGCCAGTAGTTTAAGACAGGGGATTTCAACTAATGAAAAACTGTTTTTT.

The J gene is TRBJ2-3, the V gene TRBV2; D is ambiguous. V lost 4 bases and J lost 5, with 7 bases in between. In germline, CDR1 is SNHLY, CDR2 FYNNEI. The length of the CDR3 is 12 residues. This CDR3 reads CASSVDGDTQYF. The CDR3 coding sequence is TGTGCCAGCAGTGTGGACGGAGATACGCAGTATTTT.

This clone was detected only a few times. CDR3 loop: CAISESRQSYISGANVLTF. CDR3 bases: TGTGCCATCAGTGAGTCGAGACAGTCCTATATCTCTGGGGCCAACGTCCTGACTTTC. The chain is built from TRBV10-3 and TRBJ2-6; a possible D gene is TRBD1 (5 bases). Germline CDR1 ENHRY, CDR2 SYGVKD. The ends were cut back, 0 bases at V and 0 bases at J, with 15 bases in the middle. There are 19 residues in the CDR3.

The count of this clone is one. This chain uses TRBV7-2 with TRBJ2-3, with TRBD2 identical over 8 bases. Germline CDR1 reads SGHTA; CDR2 reads FQGNSA. Losses at the gene ends were 3 bases for V and 14 bases for J; bases not matched to a gene: 13. The CDR3 has 14 residues. CDR3 loop: CASSFSGPGTRGYF. The CDR3 region has the DNA TGTGCCAGCAGCTTCTCCGGACCCGGGACTAGAGGGTATTTT. Filled out from reference TRBV7-2 and TRBJ2-3, the complete variable domain reads GAGVSQSPSNKVTEKGKDVELRCDPISGHTALYWYRQSLGQGLEFLIYFQGNSAPDKSGLPSDRFSAERTGGSVSTLTIQRTQQEDSAVYLCASSFSGPGTRGYFGPGTRLTVL.

V gene TRBV9 combines with J gene TRBJ2-7; 8 bases are a match to TRBD1. After removal of 0 bases from V and 3 bases from J, the junction contained 5 bases not matched to a gene. Germline V gene lookup returns CDR1 SGDLS and CDR2 YYNGEE. CDR3 length: 15 residues. CDR3 sequence: CASSVGGTGYYEQYF. The CDR3 nucleotides read TGTGCCAGCAGCGTAGGCGGGACAGGATACTACGAGCAGTACTTC.

The chain couples TRBV12-2 to TRBJ2-7; TRBD2, the table's D call, lacks a check against the DNA. TRBV12-2 is a known pseudogene. CDR3 length equals 18 residues. CDR3 DNA: TGTGCAAGTCGCTTAGACGAGGGTAGCGGGAGAGTATCCTACGAGCAGTACTTC. It translates to CASRLDEGSGRVSYEQYF.

The sample holds a few counts of this clone. This chain joins TRBV5-1 and TRBJ2-7; D is possibly TRBD2 (5 bases). This CDR3 has 13 amino acids. V was clipped by 4 bases and J by 4 bases, with 12 bases between them. The germline CDR1 and CDR2 sequences are SGHRS and YFSETQ. The CDR3 bases are TGCGCCAGCAGCCCGTGGGGAGATTACGAGCAGTACTTC. It yields the protein CASSPWGDYEQYF.

The sample holds a few counts of this clone. The chain combines TRBV6-6 with TRBJ2-3; D could derive from TRBD1 or TRBD2 (5 bases each). The CDR3 consists of 15 residues. Germline CDR1 reads MNHNY; CDR2 reads SVGAGI (reference sequence). Trimming left V 7 bases short and J 5 bases short, with 19 bases between. The CDR3 is CASTKSLGDLDTQYF. In nucleotides, the CDR3 is TGTGCCAGCACTAAATCCCTGGGGGATCTAGATACGCAGTATTTT.